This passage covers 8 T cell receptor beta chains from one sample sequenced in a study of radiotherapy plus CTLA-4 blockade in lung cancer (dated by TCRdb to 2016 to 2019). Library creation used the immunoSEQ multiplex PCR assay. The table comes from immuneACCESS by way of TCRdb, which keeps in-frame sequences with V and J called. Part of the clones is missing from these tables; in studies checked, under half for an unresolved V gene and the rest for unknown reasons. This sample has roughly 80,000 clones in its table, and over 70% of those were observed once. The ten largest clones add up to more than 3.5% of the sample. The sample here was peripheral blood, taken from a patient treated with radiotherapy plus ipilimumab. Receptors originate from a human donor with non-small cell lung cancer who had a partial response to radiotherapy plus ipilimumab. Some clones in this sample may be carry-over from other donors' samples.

The CDR3 DNA reads as TGTGCCAGACGACTTGCGGGGAAGGGGCGCCGGAGCTCCTACGAGCAGTACTTC. The encoded protein is CARRLAGKGRRSSYEQYF. This sequence joins TRBV7-7 and TRBJ2-7; D might be TRBD2 (6 bases). The CDR3 sequence is 18 residues long. Deletions cut 9 bases from V and 0 bases from J, with 27 bases between. Germline V gene sequence: CDR1 SSHAT, CDR2 FNYEAQ (reference sequence).

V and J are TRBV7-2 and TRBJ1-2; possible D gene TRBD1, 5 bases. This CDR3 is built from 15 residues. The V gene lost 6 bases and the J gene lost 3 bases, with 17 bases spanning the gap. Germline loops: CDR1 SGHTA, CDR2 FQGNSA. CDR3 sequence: CASRTRTGPDYGYTF. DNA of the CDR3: TGTGCCAGCAGAACCCGAACAGGCCCCGACTATGGCTACACCTTC.

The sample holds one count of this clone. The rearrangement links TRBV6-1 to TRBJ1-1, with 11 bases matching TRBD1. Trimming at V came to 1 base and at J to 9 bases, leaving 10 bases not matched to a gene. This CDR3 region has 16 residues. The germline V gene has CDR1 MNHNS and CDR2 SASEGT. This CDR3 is CASSEGRSGTGGKAFF. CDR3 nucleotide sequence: TGTGCCAGCAGTGAAGGCCGATCCGGGACAGGGGGGAAAGCTTTCTTT.

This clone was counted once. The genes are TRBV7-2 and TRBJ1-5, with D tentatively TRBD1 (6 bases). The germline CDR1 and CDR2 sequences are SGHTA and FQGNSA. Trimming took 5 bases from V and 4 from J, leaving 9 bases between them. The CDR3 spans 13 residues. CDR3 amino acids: CASSQQGNQPQHF. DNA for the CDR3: TGTGCCAGCAGCCAACAGGGTAATCAGCCCCAGCATTTT.

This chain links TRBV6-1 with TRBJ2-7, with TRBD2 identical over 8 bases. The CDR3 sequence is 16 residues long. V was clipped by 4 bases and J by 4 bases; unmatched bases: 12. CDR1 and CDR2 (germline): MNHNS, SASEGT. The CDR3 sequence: CASSVGGAQSKYEQYF. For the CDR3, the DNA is TGTGCCAGCAGTGTCGGGGGGGCCCAATCCAAATACGAGCAGTACTTC.

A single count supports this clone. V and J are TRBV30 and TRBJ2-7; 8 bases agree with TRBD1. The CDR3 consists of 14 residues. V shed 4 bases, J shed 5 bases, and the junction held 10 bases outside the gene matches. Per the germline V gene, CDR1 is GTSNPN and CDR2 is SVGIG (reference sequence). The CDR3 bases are TGTGCCTGGAATTCGCAGGGGGCTTGGGACGAGCAGTACTTC. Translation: CAWNSQGAWDEQYF.

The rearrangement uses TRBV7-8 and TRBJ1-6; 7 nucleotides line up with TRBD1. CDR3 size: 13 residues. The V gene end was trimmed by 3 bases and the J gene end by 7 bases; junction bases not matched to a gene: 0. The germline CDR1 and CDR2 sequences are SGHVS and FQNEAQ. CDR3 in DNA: TGTGCCAGCAGCTTGGGACAGAATTCACCCCTCCACTTT. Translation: CASSLGQNSPLHF.

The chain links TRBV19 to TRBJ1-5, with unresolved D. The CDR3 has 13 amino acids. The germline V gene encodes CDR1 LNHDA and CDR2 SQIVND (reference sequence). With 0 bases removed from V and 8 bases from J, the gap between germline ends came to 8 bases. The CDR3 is CASSIDREEPQHF. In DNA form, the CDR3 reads TGTGCCAGTAGTATAGACCGAGAAGAGCCCCAGCATTTT.